This TCR beta chain was captured in a study of shared clonotypes between healthy human individuals. CDR1 MDHEN and CDR2 SYDVKM come from the germline V gene. The CDR3 length is 15 residues. The V gene lost 8 bases and the J gene lost 7 bases, with 23 bases spanning the gap. Clones were sequenced by immunoSEQ multiplex PCR, and TCRdb holds only the in-frame ones, with some missing. The table includes fewer than 600,000 clones, 79% detected once. The chain joins TRBV28 to TRBJ1-1; D is possibly TRBD1 (5 bases). Sequencing was done on a sample of PBMCs. The TCR sequence derives from a woman in her thirties or forties in good health. Some clones in this sample may be carry-over from other donors' samples. In DNA form, the CDR3 reads TGTGCCAGCGGTGTAACCGGGACTGTGACAGTTGAAGCTTTCTTT. It yields the protein CASGVTGTVTVEAFF.